A single sample is the source of the 5 T cell receptor beta chains below, sequenced in a study of blood T cell repertoires in COVID-19. Using immunoSEQ multiplex PCR, the repertoire was profiled, and TCRdb retains in-frame clones only, with some absent. Of roughly 200,000 clones in the sample, 65% to 90% were seen once. The material sequenced was PBMCs or T cells enriched from blood (not recorded which). The receptor source for this set is a woman aged 30 to 39 who had been exposed to COVID-19.

The chain uses TRBV14 and TRBJ2-3, with a weak D call TRBD2 (5 bases). The CDR3 sequence is 14 residues long. Germline loops: CDR1 SGHDN, CDR2 FVKESK. Deletions cut 1 base from V and 5 bases from J, with 10 bases between. Here the CDR3 reads CASSQVDGVDTQYF. The CDR3 region has the DNA TGTGCCAGCAGCCAAGTTGACGGGGTAGATACGCAGTATTTT.

The V call is TRBV25-1, the J call TRBJ1-6, with 7 bases matching TRBD1. CDR1 is MGHDK, CDR2 SYGVNS, per germline. The CDR3 extends over 14 amino acids. The J segment lost 7 bases and the V segment lost 7 bases, leaving 7 bases of the junction unmatched. The CDR3 protein is CASTKGQLNSPLHF. CDR3 sequence (DNA): TGTGCCAGCACAAAGGGACAGCTCAATTCACCCCTCCACTTT. Full variable domain (missing parts from reference TRBV25-1 and TRBJ1-6): EADIYQTPRYLVIGTGKKITLECSQTMGHDKMYWYQQDPGMELHLIHYSYGVNSTEKGDLSSESTVSRIRTEHFPLTLESARPSHTSQYLCASTKGQLNSPLHFGNGTRLTVT.

The chain couples TRBV21-1 to TRBJ2-4; TRBD2 reflects the table's D call only, with no check against the DNA. TRBV21-1 is assigned pseudogene status. The CDR3 runs 17 residues. The CDR3 is CASSKVGGLHPGDIQYF. The DNA for the CDR3 is TGTGCCAGCAGCAAAGTGGGGGGACTCCATCCCGGGGACATTCAGTACTTC.

The rearrangement joins TRBV5-1 to TRBJ1-3; 7 positions agree with TRBD1. The CDR3 spans 15 residues. Per germline, CDR1 SGHRS and CDR2 YFSETQ. Trimming removed 4 bases from V and 4 bases from J; junction bases left unmatched: 8. The CDR3: CASSPGTAGGNTIYF. The DNA for the CDR3 is TGCGCCAGCAGCCCCGGGACAGCCGGGGGAAACACCATATATTTT.

This clone was found a few times. The chain links TRBV6-5 to TRBJ1-2; D is ambiguous. The CDR3 loop spans 14 amino acids. Trimming stripped 0 bases from V and 6 bases from J, with 11 bases between. The germline V gene has CDR1 MNHEY and CDR2 SVGAGI. The CDR3 here is CASSYSQRWDGYTF. In DNA, the CDR3 is TGTGCCAGCAGTTACTCCCAGCGTTGGGATGGCTACACCTTC.